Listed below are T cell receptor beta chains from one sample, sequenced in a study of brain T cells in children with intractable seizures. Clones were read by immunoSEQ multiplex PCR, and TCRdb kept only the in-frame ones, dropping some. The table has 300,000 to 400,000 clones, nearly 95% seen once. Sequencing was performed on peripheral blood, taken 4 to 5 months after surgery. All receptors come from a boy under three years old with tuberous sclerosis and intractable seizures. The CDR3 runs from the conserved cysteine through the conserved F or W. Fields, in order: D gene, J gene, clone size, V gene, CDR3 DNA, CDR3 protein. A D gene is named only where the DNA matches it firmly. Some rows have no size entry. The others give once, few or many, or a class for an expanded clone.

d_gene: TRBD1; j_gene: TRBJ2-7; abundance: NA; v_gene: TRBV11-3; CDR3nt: TGTGCCAGCAGCGGACCGGGACAGGGGATTGACGAGCAGTACTTC; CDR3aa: CASSGPGQGIDEQYF
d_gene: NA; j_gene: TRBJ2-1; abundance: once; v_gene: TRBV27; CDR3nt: TGTGCCAGCAGTTTATCAGCCTACAATGAGCAGTTCTTC; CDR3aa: CASSLSAYNEQFF
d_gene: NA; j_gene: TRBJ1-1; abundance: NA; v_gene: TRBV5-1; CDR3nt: TGCGCCAGCACCCCCTTGTGGCGGAACACTGAAGCTTTCTTT; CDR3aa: CASTPLWRNTEAFF
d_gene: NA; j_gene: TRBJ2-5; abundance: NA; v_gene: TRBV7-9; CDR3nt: TGTGCCAGCAGTCGACCGGACCAAGAGACCCAGTACTTC; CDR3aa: CASSRPDQETQYF
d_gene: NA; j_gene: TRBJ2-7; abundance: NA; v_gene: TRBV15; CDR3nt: TGTGCCACCAGCAGAGCCCTCGGCGGCTACGAGCAGTACTTC; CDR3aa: CATSRALGGYEQYF
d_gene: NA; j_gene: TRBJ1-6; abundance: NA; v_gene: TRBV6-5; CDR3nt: TGTGCCAGCAGTTACCCGCCTCGAGGGGGGACTTCACCCCTCCACTTT; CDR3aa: CASSYPPRGGTSPLHF
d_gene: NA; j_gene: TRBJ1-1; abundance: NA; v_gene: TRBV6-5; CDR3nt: TGTGCCAGCAGCCAGGATGGGAACACTGAAGCTTTCTTT; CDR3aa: CASSQDGNTEAFF
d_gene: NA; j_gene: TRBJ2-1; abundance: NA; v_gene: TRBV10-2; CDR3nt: TGCGCCAGCAGTGAGTCCCTCTCTCACAATGAGCAGTTCTTC; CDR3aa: CASSESLSHNEQFF
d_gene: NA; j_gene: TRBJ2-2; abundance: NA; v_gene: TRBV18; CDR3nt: TGTGCCAGCTCACCCGGGACATACACCGGGGAGCTGTTTTTT; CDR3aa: CASSPGTYTGELFF
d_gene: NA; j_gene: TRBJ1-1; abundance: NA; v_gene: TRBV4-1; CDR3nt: TGCGCCAGCAGCCAAGGGAGTAAGGGGCCGAACACTGAAGCTTTCTTT; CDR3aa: CASSQGSKGPNTEAFF
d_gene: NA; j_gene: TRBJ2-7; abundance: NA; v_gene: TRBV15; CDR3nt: TGTGCCACCAGCAGAGATATATACTACGAGCAGTACTTC; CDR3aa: CATSRDIYYEQYF
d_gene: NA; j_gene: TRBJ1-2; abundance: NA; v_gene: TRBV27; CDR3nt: TGTGCCAGCAGTTTATCGATTCTGGGGGGCTACACCTTC; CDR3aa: CASSLSILGGYTF
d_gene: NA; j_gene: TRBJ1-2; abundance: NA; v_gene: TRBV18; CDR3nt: TGTGCCAGCTCACCTTCGGGCAGGACTAACTATGGCTACACCTTC; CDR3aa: CASSPSGRTNYGYTF
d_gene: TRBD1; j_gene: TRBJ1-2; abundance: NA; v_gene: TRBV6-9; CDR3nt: TGTGCCAGCAGTTACCCCCTGGGACAGGATGATGGCTACACCTTC; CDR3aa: CASSYPLGQDDGYTF
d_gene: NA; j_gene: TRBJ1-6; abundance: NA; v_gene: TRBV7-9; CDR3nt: TGTGCCAGCAGCGGACCGGGCCTCTCCTATAATTCACCCCTCCACTTT; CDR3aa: CASSGPGLSYNSPLHF
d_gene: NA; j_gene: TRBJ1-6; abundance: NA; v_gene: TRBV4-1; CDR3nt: TGCGCCAGCAGCCAGACTCTTGGGGGGCTCTCACCCCTCCACTTT; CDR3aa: CASSQTLGGLSPLHF
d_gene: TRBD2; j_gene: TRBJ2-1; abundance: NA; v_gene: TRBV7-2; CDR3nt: TGTGCCAGCAGCTTAGGACTAGCGGGAGACAATGAGCAGTTCTTC; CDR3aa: CASSLGLAGDNEQFF
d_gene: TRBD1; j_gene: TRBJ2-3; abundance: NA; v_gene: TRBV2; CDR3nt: TGTGCCAGCAGCCTACGATGCGCGGGACAGGTTGATTACACAGATACGCAGTATTTT; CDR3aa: CASSLRCAGQVDYTDTQYF
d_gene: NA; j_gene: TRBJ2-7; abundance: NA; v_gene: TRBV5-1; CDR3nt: TGCGCCAGCAGCTCCTTTCGGCAGGTCAGCGAGCAGTACTTC; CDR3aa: CASSSFRQVSEQYF
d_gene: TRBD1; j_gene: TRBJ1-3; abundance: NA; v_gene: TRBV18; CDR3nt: TGTGCCAGCTCACCACCACAGGGGGCAACTGGAAACACCATATATTTT; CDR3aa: CASSPPQGATGNTIYF
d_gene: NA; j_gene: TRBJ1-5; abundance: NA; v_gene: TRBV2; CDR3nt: TGTGCCAGCAGTGAGGGGGTCAGGGCAATCAATCAGCCCCAGCATTTT; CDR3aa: CASSEGVRAINQPQHF
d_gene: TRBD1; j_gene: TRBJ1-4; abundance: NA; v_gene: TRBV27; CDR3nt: TGTGCCAGCAGTGCGATACCTCCGGACAGGGGGGGACTGTTTTTT; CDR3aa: CASSAIPPDRGGLFF
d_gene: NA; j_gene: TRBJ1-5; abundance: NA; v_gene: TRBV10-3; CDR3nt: TGTGCCATCAGTTCCTTCAATCAGCCCCAGCATTTT; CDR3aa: CAISSFNQPQHF
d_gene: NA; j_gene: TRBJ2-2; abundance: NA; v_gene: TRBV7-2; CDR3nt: TGTGCCAGCAGCCGGGCGGGTGGACCTAACACCGGGGAGCTGTTTTTT; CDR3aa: CASSRAGGPNTGELFF
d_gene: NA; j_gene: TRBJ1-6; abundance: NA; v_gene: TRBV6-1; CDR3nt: TGTGCCAGCAGTGAGATTTCGGGACGGTTAAATTCACCCCTCCACTTT; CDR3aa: CASSEISGRLNSPLHF
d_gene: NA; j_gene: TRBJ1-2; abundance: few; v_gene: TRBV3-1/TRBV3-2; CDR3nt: TGTGCCAGCAGACAGGGATATGGCTACACCTTC; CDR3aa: CASRQGYGYTF
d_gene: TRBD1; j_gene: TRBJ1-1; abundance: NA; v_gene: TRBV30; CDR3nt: TGTGCCTGCCGGCCCGGGACAGGGGTGGCTTTCTTT; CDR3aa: CACRPGTGVAFF
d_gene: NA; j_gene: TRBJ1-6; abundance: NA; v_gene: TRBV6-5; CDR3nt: TGTGCCAGCCCTGTGCGGGGAGATCCCTCACCCCTCCACTTT; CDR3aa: CASPVRGDPSPLHF
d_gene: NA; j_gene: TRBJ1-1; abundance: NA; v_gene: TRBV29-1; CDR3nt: TGCAGCGTTGGAACGGTCGTAGTCGCCACTGAAGCTTTCTTT; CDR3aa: CSVGTVVVATEAFF
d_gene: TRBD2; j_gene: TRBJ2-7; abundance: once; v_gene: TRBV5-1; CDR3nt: TGCGCCAGCAGCTTGGAGCGGGGGGGCTACGAGCAGTACTTC; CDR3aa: CASSLERGGYEQYF
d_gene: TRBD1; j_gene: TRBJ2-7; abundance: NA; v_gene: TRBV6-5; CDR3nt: TGTGCCAGCACCCGACAGGGGGACACCTACGAGCAGTACTTC; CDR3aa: CASTRQGDTYEQYF
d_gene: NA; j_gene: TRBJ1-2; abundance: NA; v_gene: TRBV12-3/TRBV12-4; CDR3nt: TGTGCCAACCCCTATGGCTACACCTTC; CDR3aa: CANPYGYTF
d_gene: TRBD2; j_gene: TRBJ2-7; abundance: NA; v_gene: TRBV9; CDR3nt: TGTGCCAGCAGCCCGGGACTAGCGGGGGCCTACGAGCAGTACTTC; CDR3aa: CASSPGLAGAYEQYF
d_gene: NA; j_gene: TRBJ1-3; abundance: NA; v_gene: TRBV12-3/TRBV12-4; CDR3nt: TGTGCCAGCAGCCCGCCCGGAAACACCATATATTTT; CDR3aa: CASSPPGNTIYF
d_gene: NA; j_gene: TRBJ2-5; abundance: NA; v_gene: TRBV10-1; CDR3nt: TGCGCCAGCAGTGACAGTGATCAAGAGACCCAGTACTTC; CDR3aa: CASSDSDQETQYF
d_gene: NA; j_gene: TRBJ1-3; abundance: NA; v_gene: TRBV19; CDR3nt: TGTGCCAGTAGTGTTCTCAGTCTCTCTGGAAACACCATATATTTT; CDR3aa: CASSVLSLSGNTIYF
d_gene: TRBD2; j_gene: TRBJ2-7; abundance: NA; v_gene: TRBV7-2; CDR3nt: TGTGCCAGCAGCTCGACCGGGACTAGCGGGGCCTACGAGCAGTACTTC; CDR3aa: CASSSTGTSGAYEQYF
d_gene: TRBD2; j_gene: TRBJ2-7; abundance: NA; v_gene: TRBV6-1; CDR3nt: TGTGCCAGCAGTGAACCGGGGACTAGCTACGAGCAGTACTTC; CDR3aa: CASSEPGTSYEQYF
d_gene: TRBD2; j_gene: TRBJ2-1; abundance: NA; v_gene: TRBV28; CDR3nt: TGTGCCTCCCGGACTAGCGGGAGTTCATACAATGAGCAGTTCTTC; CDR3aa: CASRTSGSSYNEQFF
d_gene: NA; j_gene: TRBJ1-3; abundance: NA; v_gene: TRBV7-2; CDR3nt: TGTGCCAGCAGCTTAGAAGCCTTCTCTGGAAACACCATATATTTT; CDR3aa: CASSLEAFSGNTIYF
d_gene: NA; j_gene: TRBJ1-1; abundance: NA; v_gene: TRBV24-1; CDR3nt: TGTGCCACCAGTGACGCAAGGGGCACTGAAGCTTTCTTT; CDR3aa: CATSDARGTEAFF
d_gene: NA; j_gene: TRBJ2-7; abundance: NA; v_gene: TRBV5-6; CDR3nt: TGTGCCAGCAGCCAAGGGTCGGACTACGAGCAGTACTTC; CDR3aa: CASSQGSDYEQYF
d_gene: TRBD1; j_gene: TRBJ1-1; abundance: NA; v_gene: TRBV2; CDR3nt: TGTGCCAGGGAAAGACAGGGGGGGGTGGTGAACACTGAAGCTTTCTTT; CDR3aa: CARERQGGVVNTEAFF
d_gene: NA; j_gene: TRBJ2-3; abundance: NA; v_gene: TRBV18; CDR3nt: TGTGCCAGCTCACCGCCGACTAGTTATGTCCCAGATACGCAGTATTTT; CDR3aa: CASSPPTSYVPDTQYF
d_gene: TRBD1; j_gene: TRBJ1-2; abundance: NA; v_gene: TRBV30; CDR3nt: TGTGCCTGGAGCCCAAAACCCTACAGGGGATTAAGCTACACCTTC; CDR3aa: CAWSPKPYRGLSYTF
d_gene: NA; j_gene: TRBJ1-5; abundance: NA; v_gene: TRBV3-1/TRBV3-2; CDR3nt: TGTGCCAGCAGCCAAGATCGGGGCAGGGAGAATCAGCCCCAGCATTTT; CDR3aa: CASSQDRGRENQPQHF
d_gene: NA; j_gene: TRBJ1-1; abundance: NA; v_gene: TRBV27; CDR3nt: TGTGCCAGCAGAGAGACAGGTTCCACTGAAGCTTTCTTT; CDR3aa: CASRETGSTEAFF
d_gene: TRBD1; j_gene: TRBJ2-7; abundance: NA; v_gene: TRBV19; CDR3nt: TGTGCCAGTACCTATCGACAGGGGGCGAAGGAGCAGTACTTC; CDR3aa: CASTYRQGAKEQYF
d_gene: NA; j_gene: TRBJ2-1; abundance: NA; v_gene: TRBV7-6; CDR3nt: TGTGCCAGCAGCTTTCGGAGCTCCTACAATGAGCAGTTCTTC; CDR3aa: CASSFRSSYNEQFF
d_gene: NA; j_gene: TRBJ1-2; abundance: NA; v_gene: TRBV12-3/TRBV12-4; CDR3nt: TGTGCCAGCAGTTTCGGGAGAGGCTATGGCTACACCTTC; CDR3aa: CASSFGRGYGYTF
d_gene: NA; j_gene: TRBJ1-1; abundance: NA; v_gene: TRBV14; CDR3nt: TGTGCCAGCAGCCCGTGGGGGAACACTGAAGCTTTCTTT; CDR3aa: CASSPWGNTEAFF
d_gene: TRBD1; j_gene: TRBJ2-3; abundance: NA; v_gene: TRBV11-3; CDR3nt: TGTGCCAGCAGCCGGGACAGGGGGGCAGATACGCAGTATTTT; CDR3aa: CASSRDRGADTQYF
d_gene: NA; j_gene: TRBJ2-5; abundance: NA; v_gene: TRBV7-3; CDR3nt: TGTGCCAGCAGCTCCTTCCAAGGAGAGACCCAGTACTTC; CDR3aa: CASSSFQGETQYF